The 8 T cell receptor beta chains reported below all come from one sample, sequenced in a study of identifying expanded T cells in peripheral blood. Libraries were prepared by immunoSEQ multiplex PCR; TCRdb keeps only in-frame clonotypes and omits some of them. The data show around 78,000 clones, approximately 84% seen once. Sequenced material: blood. Receptors were obtained from a person aged 18 to 75 in good health.

This clone has a single count. The V and J genes are TRBV2 and TRBJ1-4; D perhaps matches TRBD1 (6 bases). Trimming cost V 8 bases and J 2 bases, with 12 bases left between them. This CDR3 spans 14 amino acids. Germline CDR1 is SNHLY and CDR2 is FYNNEI. The CDR3 here is CASSQQGTNEKLFF. CDR3 nucleotide sequence: TGTGCCAGCTCTCAACAGGGCACTAATGAAAAACTGTTTTTT.

The chain couples TRBV28 to TRBJ1-2; D call uncertain. This CDR3 comprises 14 residues. Trimming removed 3 bases from V and 8 bases from J, with 16 bases in between. Germline V CDR1 and CDR2: MDHEN, SYDVKM. CDR3 nucleotides: TGTGCCAGCAGTTTTAGCCTAGCCGCGGGAGGCTACACCTTC. This translates into CASSFSLAAGGYTF.

The chain has TRBV18 and TRBJ2-6, with D possibly being TRBD1 or TRBD2 (6 bases each). Germline CDR1 and CDR2: KGHSH and LQKENI. Deletions cut 0 bases from V and 2 bases from J, with 11 bases between. This CDR3 is built from 17 residues. CDR3 region: CASSPPVEGAGANVLTF. CDR3 in DNA: TGTGCCAGCTCACCACCGGTGGAGGGGGCTGGGGCCAACGTCCTGACTTTC.

This chain uses TRBV7-2 with TRBJ2-3; possibly TRBD1 for D (5 bases). The CDR3 is 14 amino acids. V shed 1 base and J shed 4 bases, with 9 bases lying between them. Germline lookup yields CDR1 SGHTA and CDR2 FQGNSA. This CDR3 reads CASSLGGSADTQYF. Here the CDR3 DNA reads TGTGCCAGCAGCTTAGGGGGCAGCGCAGATACGCAGTATTTT.

The chain joins TRBV11-3 to TRBJ2-7; D unclear. CDR1 SGHNT and CDR2 YENEEA come from the germline V gene. Trimming cost V 5 bases and J 12 bases, with 17 bases left between them. CDR3 length: 12 residues. CDR3 sequence: CASSPPGGLGYF. Written as DNA, the CDR3 is TGTGCCAGCAGCCCCCCCGGCGGCTTAGGGTACTTC. Based on the CDR3 plus reference TRBV11-3 and TRBJ2-7, the full variable domain is EAGVVQSPRYKIIEKKQPVAFWCNPISGHNTLYWYLQNLGQGPELLIRYENEEAVDDSQLPKDRFSAERLKGVDSTLKIQPAELGDSAVYLCASSPPGGLGYFGPGTRLTVT.

This clone has a handful of counts. The chain carries TRBV27 and TRBJ2-7; 14 bases line up with TRBD2. The germline gives CDR1 MNHEY, CDR2 SMNVEV (reference sequence). The CDR3 loop spans 17 amino acids. The ends lost 2 bases at V and 7 bases at J; junction bases unmatched: 10. CDR3 in DNA: TGTGCCAGCAGTTTAAGCGTCGGGACTAGCGGGAGTGGGGAGCAGTACTTC. Protein product: CASSLSVGTSGSGEQYF.

Only a few counts were recorded for this clone. J is TRBJ2-7 and V is TRBV2, with 8 bases aligning to TRBD2. With 6 bases clipped from V and 0 bases from J, the junction kept 10 bases outside the gene matches. The CDR3 totals 16 residues. Per germline, CDR1 SNHLY and CDR2 FYNNEI. CDR3 sequence (DNA): TGTGCCAGCAGACGGGGTAGGAGCGGGAGCTCCTACGAGCAGTACTTC. Its protein is CASRRGRSGSSYEQYF.

CDR3 in DNA: TGTGCCAGCGGCGCAGGGGAGTTGGAAAAACTGTTTTTT. It specifies CASGAGELEKLFF. The chain is built from TRBV2 and TRBJ1-4; D is possibly TRBD1 (6 bases). CDR1 is SNHLY, CDR2 FYNNEI, per germline. The germline V and J ends were trimmed by 8 bases and 8 bases, with 15 bases remaining between them. The CDR3 runs 13 residues.